Below, 27 T cell receptor beta chains from the same sample are listed, as sequenced in a study of OX40 agonist ivuxolimab in advanced cancers. Profiling relied on immunoSEQ multiplex PCR, and the TCRdb table lists in-frame clones only, not all of them. The sample has some 150,000 clones; just over 90% are singletons. The sample was CD4+ or CD8+ T cells sorted from blood, taken in a trial of the OX40 agonist ivuxolimab. Receptors originate from an adult with an advanced solid tumor such as melanoma, head and neck, liver or kidney cancer.

This sequence joins TRBV6-5 and TRBJ2-7; TRBD2 is a possible D gene (6 bases). V shed 4 bases and J shed 7 bases, with 20 bases lying between them. The length of the CDR3 is 15 residues. Germline CDR1 and CDR2: MNHEY and SVGAGI. The CDR3 is CASSSAGRRGREQYF. Written as DNA, the CDR3 is TGTGCCAGCAGTTCTGCCGGACGGCGGGGTCGGGAGCAGTACTTC.

Details on this clone: The same CDR3 arises from other DNA sequences in this sample as well. The rearrangement joins TRBV4-2 to TRBJ2-1, with unresolved D. V shed 1 base and J shed 7 bases, with 8 bases lying between them. There are 13 residues in the CDR3. The germline gives CDR1 LGHNA, CDR2 YNFKEQ. The CDR3 nucleotides are TGTGCCAGCAGCCAAGGTTATAAGAATGAGCAGTTCTTC. Residues: CASSQGYKNEQFF.

The chain has TRBV28 and TRBJ2-7; possible D gene TRBD2, 6 bases. Germline V gene data show CDR1 as MDHEN and CDR2 as SYDVKM. The length of the CDR3 is 20 residues. Trimming cost V 4 bases and J 7 bases, with 35 bases left between them. CDR3 sequence: CASSSTYPPLRRTGVREQYF. The CDR3, as DNA: TGTGCCAGCAGTTCGACCTACCCACCTCTAAGACGAACGGGAGTCCGAGAGCAGTACTTC.

The chain links TRBV27 to TRBJ1-1; 10 nucleotides align to TRBD1. The length of the CDR3 is 17 residues. V lost 3 bases to trimming and J lost 5 bases; unmatched junction nucleotides: 12. Germline V gene lookup returns CDR1 MNHEY and CDR2 SMNVEV (reference sequence). The CDR3 DNA sequence: TGTGCCAGCAGTTTTGGGGACAGGGGAGGGTTTCGGACTGAAGCTTTCTTT. Amino acid sequence: CASSFGDRGGFRTEAFF.

The chain uses TRBV7-8 and TRBJ2-7; TRBD2 might be the D (6 bases). CDR1 and CDR2 (germline): SGHVS, FQNEAQ. The CDR3 is 15 residues long. V was clipped by 3 bases and J by 1 base, with 13 bases between them. In nucleotides, the CDR3 is TGTGCCAGCAGCTTCGCTAGCGCAAGTTCCTACGAGCAGTACTTC. This sequence encodes CASSFASASSYEQYF. The variable domain in full, with the rest retrieved from reference TRBV7-8 and TRBJ2-7, is GAGVSQSPRYKVAKRGQDVALRCDPISGHVSLFWYQQALGQGPEFLTYFQNEAQLDKSGLPSDRFFAERPEGSVSTLKIQRTQQEDSAVYLCASSFASASSYEQYFGPGTRLTVT.

This clone was picked up one time. This rearrangement joins TRBV5-1 to TRBJ2-7; the match to TRBD2 covers 7 bases. This CDR3 has 16 residues. V dropped 4 bases and J dropped 2; count of bases not matched to a gene: 12. Germline V gene lookup returns CDR1 SGHRS and CDR2 YFSETQ. Here the CDR3 reads CASSPRLGGRAYEQYF. CDR3 coding DNA: TGCGCCAGCAGCCCCCGTTTAGGCGGGAGAGCCTACGAGCAGTACTTC.

DNA of the CDR3: TGTGCCAGCCTCCGGGAAGACGTAGCATTGAGGGAGACCCAGTACTTC. Protein sequence: CASLREDVALRETQYF. The rearrangement joins TRBV2 to TRBJ2-5; D perhaps matches TRBD2 (5 bases). The CDR3 has 16 amino acids. V was cut by 8 bases and J by 5 bases, with 24 bases left in between. Germline-derived CDR1 and CDR2 are SNHLY and FYNNEI.

The chain recombines TRBV27 with TRBJ2-7; the D gene is possibly TRBD1 (5 bases). This CDR3 contains 13 residues. Germline V CDR1 and CDR2: MNHEY, SMNVEV (reference sequence). V dropped 2 bases and J dropped 4 bases, with 9 bases sitting between them. The CDR3 loop is CASSLARAYEQYF. The CDR3 coding sequence is TGTGCCAGCAGTTTAGCCAGGGCATACGAGCAGTACTTC.

The chain uses TRBV15 and TRBJ2-3; perhaps TRBD2 as D (5 bases). The V gene lost 0 bases and the J gene lost 12 bases, with 10 bases spanning the gap. Germline values: CDR1 LNHNV, CDR2 YYDKDF (reference sequence). This CDR3 is built from 12 residues. CDR3 bases: TGTGCCACCAGCAGAGATGGGAGACTTCAGTATTTT. This encodes CATSRDGRLQYF.

The chain couples TRBV28 to TRBJ2-7, with D maybe TRBD1 (5 bases). The germline V gene encodes CDR1 MDHEN and CDR2 SYDVKM. V lost 1 base, J lost 2 bases, and 18 bases lay in between. This CDR3 is built from 17 residues. This CDR3 is CASSLFIDRQGPYEQYF. The CDR3 nucleotides are TGTGCCAGCAGTTTATTTATCGATCGTCAGGGCCCCTACGAGCAGTACTTC. Drawing the rest from reference TRBV28 and TRBJ2-7, the complete variable domain is DVKVTQSSRYLVKRTGEKVFLECVQDMDHENMFWYRQDPGLGLRLIYFSYDVKMKEKGDIPEGYSVSREKKERFSLILESASTNQTSMYLCASSLFIDRQGPYEQYFGPGTRLTVT.

The rearrangement joins TRBV6-1 to TRBJ2-3, with TRBD2 matching over 10 bases. The germline CDR1 and CDR2 sequences are MNHNS and SASEGT. This CDR3 comprises 15 residues. Trimming took 5 bases from V and 2 from J; bases not matched to a gene: 4. The chain's CDR3 is CASSRTSGTTDTQYF. CDR3 nucleotides: TGTGCCAGCAGTCGGACTAGCGGAACCACAGATACGCAGTATTTT.

CDR3 DNA sequence: TGTGCCAGCAGCTACTACTCCAGGGGACCCTCTGGAAACACCATATATTTT. This gives the protein CASSYYSRGPSGNTIYF. The J gene is TRBJ1-3, the V gene TRBV7-2, with D maybe TRBD1 (6 bases). The germline gives CDR1 SGHTA, CDR2 FQGNSA. The V end was cut by 4 bases, the J end by 0 bases, with 16 bases between. The CDR3 loop spans 17 amino acids.

The chain joins TRBV5-1 to TRBJ1-5; D gene uncertain. There are 13 residues in the CDR3. CDR1 and CDR2 from the germline V gene are SGHRS and YFSETQ. The germline V and J ends were trimmed by 0 bases and 3 bases, with 4 bases remaining between them. CDR3 residues: CASSLGYNQPQHF. CDR3 bases: TGCGCCAGCAGCTTGGGGTACAATCAGCCCCAGCATTTT.

V gene TRBV6-5 combines with J gene TRBJ2-2, with 10 bases lining up with TRBD1. V gave up 6 bases and J gave up 10 bases; unmatched junction bases: 11. The length of the CDR3 is 15 residues. The germline V gene has CDR1 MNHEY and CDR2 SVGAGI. The CDR3, as DNA: TGTGCCAGCAGCCGCATTCCGACAGGGGGCGAGGAGCTGTTTTTT. Protein: CASSRIPTGGEELFF.

This chain joins TRBV27 and TRBJ2-7, with D hard to call. V gave up 0 bases and J gave up 2 bases, with 8 bases separating them. The CDR3 sequence is 14 residues long. Per germline, CDR1 MNHEY and CDR2 SMNVEV (reference sequence). In DNA form, the CDR3 reads TGTGCCAGCAGTTTATCTGGCAGGACCTACGAGCAGTACTTC. It encodes CASSLSGRTYEQYF.

V gene TRBV9 combines with J gene TRBJ1-2; no firm D call. Germline V gene sequence: CDR1 SGDLS, CDR2 YYNGEE. V was trimmed by 3 bases and J by 4 bases, leaving 13 bases between them. The CDR3 is 14 residues long. The CDR3 reads CASSADGSVYGYTF. CDR3 DNA: TGTGCCAGCAGCGCGGACGGATCGGTCTATGGCTACACCTTC.

This chain connects TRBV7-2 to TRBJ2-1, with 11 nucleotides matching TRBD1. Germline CDR1 SGHTA, CDR2 FQGNSA. J lost 7 bases, V lost 5 bases, and 4 bases had no gene match. The CDR3 runs to 14 residues. The chain's CDR3 is CASSLDRGRNEQFF. CDR3 bases: TGTGCCAGCAGCCTGGACAGGGGGCGAAATGAGCAGTTCTTC.

This rearrangement joins TRBV29-1 to TRBJ2-3; D call uncertain. There are 11 residues in the CDR3. Per the germline V gene, CDR1 is SQVTM and CDR2 is ANQGSEA. The V and J ends lost 2 bases and 11 bases respectively, with 11 bases between them. CDR3 nucleotide sequence: TGCAGCGTTGAACAAAACATGGGGCAGTATTTT. Translation gives CSVEQNMGQYF.

The CDR3 loop reads CASSRPGGRLNYEQYF. The CDR3 DNA follows: TGTGCCAGCAGCCGTCCGGGCGGGAGGTTAAACTACGAGCAGTACTTC. The rearrangement joins TRBV6-6 to TRBJ2-7, with TRBD2 identical over 8 bases. Looked up from germline, CDR1 is MNHNY and CDR2 is SVGAGI (reference sequence). V lost 6 bases and J lost 3; bases outside the gene matches: 13. The CDR3 totals 16 residues.

The chain uses TRBV7-3 and TRBJ2-5; the D is unclear. From germline, CDR1 is SGHTA and CDR2 FQGTGA. The germline V and J ends were trimmed by 5 bases and 2 bases, with 9 bases remaining between them. The CDR3 is made up of 13 amino acids. The CDR3: CASSPQQQETQYF. The CDR3 region has the DNA TGTGCCAGCAGCCCCCAACAGCAAGAGACCCAGTACTTC.

The rearrangement joins TRBV11-2 to TRBJ2-1, with D uncertain. V lost 6 bases to trimming and J lost 6 bases, with 21 bases between them. The CDR3 runs 16 residues. The V gene's germline CDR1 is SGHAT and CDR2 FQNNGV. CDR3 nucleotides: TGTGCCAGCAGGCAAAATGTTCAAGTTGGGCCCAATGAGCAGTTCTTC. Its translation is CASRQNVQVGPNEQFF. Using reference TRBV11-2 and TRBJ2-1 for the parts outside the CDR3, the full variable domain is EAGVAQSPRYKIIEKRQSVAFWCNPISGHATLYWYQQILGQGPKLLIQFQNNGVVDDSQLPKDRFSAERLKGVDSTLKIQPAKLEDSAVYLCASRQNVQVGPNEQFFGPGTRLTVL.

The CDR3 region is CASSLMVAAGVSEQYF. The CDR3 DNA reads as TGTGCCAGCAGCTTGATGGTAGCAGCGGGAGTTAGCGAGCAGTACTTC. The chain joins TRBV5-4 to TRBJ2-7, with 8 positions matching TRBD2. With 1 base clipped from V and 6 bases from J, the junction kept 12 bases outside the gene matches. From germline, CDR1 is SGHNT and CDR2 YYREEE (reference sequence). The CDR3 loop spans 16 amino acids.

This clone has just a few counts. The V and J genes are TRBV7-9 and TRBJ2-3; possible D gene TRBD1, 5 bases. Germline CDR1 is SEHNR and CDR2 is FQNEAQ (reference sequence). CDR3 length: 14 residues. The germline V and J ends were trimmed by 2 bases and 9 bases, with 15 bases remaining between them. The CDR3 here is CASSLIGVKGTQYF. The CDR3 DNA reads TGTGCCAGCAGCTTAATAGGGGTAAAGGGGACGCAGTATTTT.

This clone was counted only a few times. The genes are TRBV5-1 and TRBJ2-2; D is unclear. Trimming stripped 6 bases from V and 4 bases from J, with 4 bases between. Germline CDR1 and CDR2: SGHRS and YFSETQ. The CDR3 totals 11 residues. The CDR3: CASTLTGELFF. CDR3 bases: TGCGCCAGCACCCTCACCGGGGAGCTGTTTTTT. The variable domain in full, with the rest retrieved from reference TRBV5-1 and TRBJ2-2, is KAGVTQTPRYLIKTRGQQVTLSCSPISGHRSVSWYQQTPGQGLQFLFEYFSETQRNKGNFPGRFSGRQFSNSRSEMNVSTLELGDSALYLCASTLTGELFFGEGSRLTVL.

The chain recombines TRBV15 with TRBJ1-1; D not certain. V lost 1 base and J 6 bases, leaving 12 bases between the germline ends. Germline assignment: CDR1 LNHNV and CDR2 YYDKDF (reference sequence). The CDR3 is 14 amino acids. This CDR3 is CATSRAGGFPEAFF. CDR3 sequence (DNA): TGTGCCACCAGCAGAGCCGGAGGCTTCCCTGAAGCTTTCTTT. The whole variable domain, remainder taken from reference TRBV15 and TRBJ1-1, is DAMVIQNPRYQVTQFGKPVTLSCSQTLNHNVMYWYQQKSSQAPKLLFHYYDKDFNNEADTPDNFQSRRPNTSFCFLDIRSPGLGDTAMYLCATSRAGGFPEAFFGQGTRLTVV.

This clone was seen more than once but under ten times. This chain uses TRBV7-3 with TRBJ2-3; D unclear. Germline V gives CDR1 SGHTA, CDR2 FQGTGA. The CDR3 is made up of 14 amino acids. The germline V and J ends were trimmed by 5 bases and 2 bases, with 11 bases remaining between them. CDR3 nucleotide sequence: TGTGCCAGCAGCCCCACTCTAGACACAGATACGCAGTATTTT. Its translation is CASSPTLDTDTQYF.

V and J are TRBV19 and TRBJ2-2; D is unresolved. The CDR3 extends over 13 amino acids. Germline CDR1 LNHDA, CDR2 SQIVND (reference sequence). V was trimmed by 8 bases and J by 3 bases, leaving 10 bases between them. The CDR3 protein is CASFESDTGELFF. In DNA form, the CDR3 reads TGTGCCAGTTTTGAATCCGACACCGGGGAGCTGTTTTTT.